This T cell receptor beta chain was captured in a study of cytomegalovirus exposure and HLA in healthy donors (dated by TCRdb to about 2017). General notes on the study: An earlier analysis of about 530 of the donors reported 276 Gb of sequence data and 100 million to 120 million unique TCR beta sequences obtained from some 200 million T cells. In the later analysis, no new phenotypic data were used to find candidate immune exposures; instead, reliance was placed on TCR beta sequences and their occurrence across donors. Donor age, sex, ethnicity and CMV serostatus were compiled together with the repertoire data. The T cell repertoires of 700 or so subjects were profiled by immunosequencing and related to cytomegalovirus serostatus. An early release covering roughly 640 HLA-typed donors comprised about 300 gigabases of sequencing data and approximately 80 million unique TCR sequences. In an earlier analysis of 500 to 650 of the donors, high-throughput TCR beta sequencing was used to judge whether each TCR beta V gene segment behaved as functional or pseudogenic. Genome-wide SNP genotypes for about 65% of the 666 donors were used in a later genetic analysis, which treated that subset as a discovery cohort. The study was designed to test whether signatures of past pathogen exposure could be identified by cataloging public T cell receptors. Typing coverage varied by locus: roughly 620-630 donors for A, B, C, DRB1 and DQB1; approximately 560 for DQA1; 600 to 610 for DPA1; approximately 490 for DPB1. Several DR-DQ haplotypes were treated as single units for association and clustering because of strong linkage in the cohort. Every discovery cohort repertoire had been produced on one sequencing platform. High-throughput TCR immunosequencing, statistical association of individual TCRs with disease status, and machine learning were combined to predict cytomegalovirus infection status. Among the roughly 400 genotyped donors, 75% to 90% belonged to the genetic ancestry cluster associated with self-reported Caucasian donors. HLA typing included class I and class II loci at four-digit resolution. In a later analysis, previously published TCR beta repertoires from 500 to 750 donors were re-analyzed and high-resolution HLA genotyping was added so that TCR occurrence patterns could be studied. Along with the roughly 610-subject first cohort, a separate validation cohort of 120 different subjects was used. Among around 400 genotyped donors of the cohort, an average of approximately 240,000 unique TCR beta nucleotide sequences were sequenced per donor, about a sixth of them non-productive. What the study reported, not specific to this receptor: A further reported finding was that TCR beta sequences accurately predicted the HLA-A and HLA-B alleles for most subjects in the first cohort. Several of the top co-occurrence clusters appeared to be linked to parvovirus B19, influenza, CMV and Epstein-Barr virus, according to a later analysis. For the cohort, immune exposure information was limited to CMV serostatus. The earlier analysis of approximately 590 of the donors excluded 15 to 20 rarely observed V segments, including chromosome 9 orphons, because counts were too low. In vitro tests confirmed that a few of the cytomegalovirus-associated TCR beta chains recognize cytomegalovirus antigens. In a later genetic analysis, fewer N-insertions in productive TCRs were reported among donors in an Asian-associated ancestry cluster than the approximately 670-donor mean. According to the authors, the approach could potentially be generalized to other disease states and immunological phenotypes. In a later analysis, most CMV-associated TCR beta chains were found to appear HLA-restricted, with HLA associations seemingly driven largely by CMV exposure. Some IMGT-functional V segments, including TRBV6-2 and TRBV6-3, could not be told apart with the 87-base-pair reads, so those segments were excluded. A later analysis associated approximately 17,000 TCR beta sequences with specific HLA alleles at a false discovery rate of 0.05. In both the original and validation cohorts, the classifier was reported to diagnose cytomegalovirus status with high specificity and sensitivity. The study gave a list of around 170 TCR beta chains associated with cytomegalovirus. V-gene and J-gene trimming of TCR beta chains was associated with a missense DCLRE1C variant in a later genetic analysis, and the association was replicated in an independent cohort. HLA typing was unavailable for some donors at each locus, so association tests used only the typed subset. While some public TCRs were present in many individuals, most TCR sequences turned up only very rarely across donors. Compared with equally common non-associated chains, HLA-associated TCR beta chains in a later analysis were more clonally expanded and had lower generation probabilities. A cluster of highly shared sequence variants was judged likely to represent a technical artifact of the sequencing pipeline. Linkage disequilibrium might explain the correlated functional status among segregating V segments, but an unknown experimental factor could not be excluded. Broadly in line with IMGT annotations, most TCR beta V segments showed up in productive rearrangements about 87% or about 30% of the time in an earlier analysis of several hundred of the donors. Assigning TCR associations to individual alleles was difficult when HLA alleles, especially DR and DQ, strongly co-occurred. In a later analysis, TCR association rates were found to vary across HLA loci, with the most associated TCRs seen for DRB1 alleles and the fewest for HLA-C alleles. The cohort was sequenced for TCR beta chains only, and without alpha or paired-chain data the features that could be detected were limited. Presence/absence analyses assumed roughly uniform sequencing depth across donors, an assumption that may not hold.

From V the trimming removes 7 bases and from J it removes 4 bases, while the gene matches leave 8 bases of the junction unaccounted for. CDR1 is given as MNHNS and CDR2 as SASEGT, both from the germline V gene. The CDR3 holds 14 amino acids from the cysteine to the phenylalanine. The entry retains the CDR3 DNA only, 42 bases that are in frame from base 1. The cohort comprised 710 or so healthy bone marrow donors. Cohort members were all nominally healthy when sampled, although unrecorded immune exposures were likely present. The donor tested CMV seropositive and was one of the 289 seropositive cohort members. Every donor gave a peripheral blood sample, and the peripheral blood mononuclear cells from that sample were used for TCR beta sequencing. The Qiagen DNeasy Blood Extraction Kit was used to extract genomic DNA from the blood cell samples. The library was made by the immunoSEQ multiplex PCR assay. For the multiplex PCR, a mixture combining 60 forward primers for TCR Vbeta segments and 13 reverse primers for TCR Jbeta segments was used. The CDR3 region of rearranged TCR beta genes was amplified from genomic DNA by a multiplex PCR assay. The Illumina HiSeq System was used to sequence the amplified TCR beta libraries as 87-base-pair reads. The authors' pipeline ran thus. A later analysis counted about 80 million unique TCR beta chains across the 550 to 800 repertoires, and 10 million to 12 million of these chains were shared by at least two donors. Raw reads were error-corrected and collapsed into unique sequences by a nearest-neighbor algorithm in which closely related sequences were merged to remove PCR and sequencing errors. To assign V, D and J gene segments, CDR3 sequences were aligned to IMGT reference sequences. For a sequence to be retained, at least a six-nucleotide match to both a V gene segment and a J gene segment was required. Rearrangements were called productive when the CDR3 lacked stop codons and stayed in frame with V and J; all others were non-productive. Following IMGT convention, CDR3 was defined as the stretch from the second conserved V-encoded cysteine up to the conserved J-encoded phenylalanine. The earlier analysis of roughly 590 of the donors excluded sequences that lacked an unambiguous match to a single V gene segment. An earlier analysis of a few hundred of the donors called V segments functional above 56.7% productive rearrangements and segregating when the between-donor standard deviation exceeded 5%. To diagnose cytomegalovirus status from the catalog of TCR beta chain sequences, a statistical classification framework was built. In a later analysis, V and J genes were assigned by comparing TCR nucleotide sequences against IMGT/GENE-DB human TR gene sequences. The TCRdist pipeline was used in a later analysis to assign CDR3 sequences and most-parsimonious VDJ recombination scenarios. In a later analysis, each TCR beta chain was defined by its CDR3 amino acid sequence together with its V-gene family, and reads lacking a unique V-gene family were excluded. In a later analysis, approximately 640 highly shared, low-generation-probability nucleotide sequences were removed to address suspected cross-contamination and a sequencing artifact. For each public chain, a later analysis derived a clonal expansion index from normalized ranks of inferred template counts within each repertoire. A later analysis computed generation probabilities with a VDJ recombination model fitted to out-of-frame rearrangements, and checked the results against IGoR. In a later analysis, TCR-TCR, TCR-HLA and TCR-CMV co-occurrence was scored with hypergeometric tests, and a repertoire-size bias correction was applied to TCR pairs. To estimate false discovery rates, a later analysis permuted the HLA or CMV assignments 20 times. In a later analysis, co-occurring TCRs were grouped with DBSCAN, and TCRdist sequence similarity was added when clustering was performed within HLA-allele-positive subsets. Repertoires with fewer than 30,000 or more than 120,000 public chains, plus five repertoires with anomalous nucleotide sharing, were excluded from co-occurrence clustering. TCRdb's version of the immuneACCESS table is confined to in-frame rearrangements and falls short of the full clone set. An unresolved V gene accounts for under half of the shortfall where checked; the remainder is of unknown origin. V and J calls and clone size follow that table, whereas D and trimming were derived from the DNA. The sample's clone listing holds approximately 76,000 clones. Of the sample, 3% to 4% is held by the ten largest clones.

A word on this clone: No antigen is known for it.

The sequenced material came from PBMCs. Here the chain combines TRBV6-1 and TRBJ1-1; the junction holds 8 bases that match TRBD1. The clonotype comes from a man younger than 35 in good health and CMV-seropositive. The sequence in DNA is TGTGCCAGCACCTTGACAGGGGACGGCACTGAAGCTTTCTTT. It translates as CASTLTGDGTEAFF.